Reported below is one TCR beta chain. The target antigen is unknown. Naive CD8 cells were CD45RO-negative, positively selected for CCR7, excluding terminally differentiated effector memory CD45RA+ cells. This sample is part of a study of shared clonotypes between healthy human individuals. Repertoires were generated with immunoSEQ multiplex PCR, while TCRdb's copy carries only in-frame clones and drops some. There are roughly 2 million clones in the sample; approximately 95% occur only once, and roughly 1% lies in the top ten. Germline V gene data show CDR1 as SGDLS and CDR2 as YYNGEE. Losses at the gene ends were 3 bases for V and 2 bases for J; bases not matched to a gene: 6. The CDR3 is made up of 15 amino acids. Overall study findings and caveats: Lower generation probabilities were found for non-shared clonotypes than for those shared by all four donors.

J is TRBJ2-5 and V is TRBV9; 8 nucleotides align to TRBD2. Sequenced sample: naive CD8+ T cells sorted from blood. This TCR derives from a man aged 18 to 29 in good health. The CDR3 coding sequence is TGTGCCAGCAGCGCCGCCATAGCGGGGCAAGAGACCCAGTACTTC. It is translated as CASSAAIAGQETQYF.